The sample holds one count of the clone carrying this TCR beta chain. This sample stems from a study of shared clonotypes between healthy human individuals. Assay: immunoSEQ multiplex PCR; the TCRdb copy retains only in-frame clones and omits some. This sample carries roughly 2.1 million clones, about 93% of them seen once, and the ten largest clones take around 1.7%. In germline, CDR1 is SGHAT, CDR2 FQNNGV. The CDR3 is made up of 16 amino acids. The V end lost 5 bases, the J end lost 3 bases, and 20 bases lay between the germline ends. Only CD45RO-negative cells positively selected for CCR7 counted as naive CD8 cells, so terminally differentiated effector memory CD45RA+ cells were excluded.

Sequenced: naive CD8+ T cells from PBMCs. This receptor was obtained from a man younger than 35 in good health. Some clones in this sample may be carry-over from other donors' samples. V gene TRBV11-2 combines with J gene TRBJ2-7; D gene ambiguous. CDR3 coding DNA: TGTGCCAGCAGCCCTTACCTACAAGGCACACGCTACGAGCAGTACTTC. It is translated as CASSPYLQGTRYEQYF.